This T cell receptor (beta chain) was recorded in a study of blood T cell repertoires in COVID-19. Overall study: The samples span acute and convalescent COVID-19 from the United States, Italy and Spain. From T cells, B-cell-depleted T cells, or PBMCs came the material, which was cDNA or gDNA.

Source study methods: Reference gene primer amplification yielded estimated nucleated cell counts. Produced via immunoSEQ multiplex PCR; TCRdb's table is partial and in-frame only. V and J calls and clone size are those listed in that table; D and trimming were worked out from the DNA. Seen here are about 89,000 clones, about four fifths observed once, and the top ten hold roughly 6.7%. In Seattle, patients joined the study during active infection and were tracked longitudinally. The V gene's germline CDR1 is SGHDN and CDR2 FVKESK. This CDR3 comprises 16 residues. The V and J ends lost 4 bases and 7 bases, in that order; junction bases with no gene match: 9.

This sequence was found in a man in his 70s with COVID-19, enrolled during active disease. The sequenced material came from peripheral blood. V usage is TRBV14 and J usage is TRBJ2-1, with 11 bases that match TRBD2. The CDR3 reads CASSPPGLAARNEQFF. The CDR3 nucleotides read TGTGCCAGCAGCCCACCGGGACTAGCGGCTAGAAATGAGCAGTTCTTC.